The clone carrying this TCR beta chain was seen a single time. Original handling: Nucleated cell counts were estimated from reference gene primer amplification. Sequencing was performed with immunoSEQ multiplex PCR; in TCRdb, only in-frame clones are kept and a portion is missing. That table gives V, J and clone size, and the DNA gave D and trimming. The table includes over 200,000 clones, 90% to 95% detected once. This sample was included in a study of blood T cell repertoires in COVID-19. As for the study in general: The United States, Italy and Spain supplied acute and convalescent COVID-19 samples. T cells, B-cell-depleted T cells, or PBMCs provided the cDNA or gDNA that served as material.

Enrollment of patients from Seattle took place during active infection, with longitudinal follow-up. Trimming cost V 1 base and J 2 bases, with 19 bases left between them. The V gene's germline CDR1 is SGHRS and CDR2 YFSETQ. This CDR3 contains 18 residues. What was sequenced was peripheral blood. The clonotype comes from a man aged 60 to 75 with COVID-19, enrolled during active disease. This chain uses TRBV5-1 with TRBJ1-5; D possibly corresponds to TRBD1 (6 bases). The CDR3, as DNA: TGCGCCAGCAGCTTGTCCCCGGGGGGGCACATGGGCAATCAGCCCCAGCATTTT. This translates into CASSLSPGGHMGNQPQHF.